This T cell receptor (beta chain) was captured by sequencing in a study of graft-versus-host responses after intestinal transplantation. Study-wide context: Recipients underwent multivisceral, liver-intestinal, or isolated intestinal transplants. Induction using anti-thymocyte globulin, followed by tacrolimus and steroids for roughly 3 years, was given to all recipients. Study results and caveats: Patients who carried graft-donor T cell macrochimerism also had high graft-versus-host to host-versus-graft clonal ratios in their allografts.

The CDR3 consists of 14 residues. The V and J ends lost 6 bases and 2 bases respectively, with 12 bases between them. Germline assignment: CDR1 MNHNS and CDR2 SASEGT. The method was immunoSEQ multiplex PCR; TCRdb's version includes in-frame clones alone and lacks a portion of them. The table records 89,000 or so clones, approximately 80% of them present only once. A word on this clone: The antigen is unknown.

The receptor comes from a human donor who received an intestinal transplant. The genes are TRBV6-1 and TRBJ2-3; a possible D gene is TRBD2 (7 bases). The sample was unstimulated CD4+ T cells sorted from spleen or lymph node cells, taken before intestinal transplant. The CDR3 is CASRYAGATDTQYF. CDR3 sequence (DNA): TGTGCCAGCAGGTACGCGGGGGCCACAGATACGCAGTATTTT.